This is a list of T cell receptor beta chains from one sample in a study of CD8 T cells in Susac syndrome. In TCRdb, the immunoSEQ multiplex PCR reads were re-called with MiXCR into one record per CDR3 protein. In the table there are around 150,000 distinct CDR3 sequences, roughly 94% of which are singletons. The specimen sequenced was CD4+ T cells from PBMCs. Every receptor here comes from a human donor with Susac syndrome. The CDR3 runs from the conserved cysteine through the conserved F or W. Fields, in order: V gene, clone size, D gene, J gene, CDR3 protein, CDR3 DNA. The D gene is left open where the match is weak. Clone size, where shown, is once, few, many, or a class for clones that have expanded.

TRBV20-1	NA	NA	TRBJ2-1	CSARVSQSYNEQFF	TGCAGTGCTAGAGTAAGCCAGAGTTACAATGAGCAGTTCTTC
TRBV27	NA	TRBD1	TRBJ1-2	CASSSGQDLYGYTF	TGTGCCAGCAGTTCAGGACAGGACCTCTATGGCTACACCTTC
TRBV9	NA	TRBD2	TRBJ2-3	CASSEILTSGNTDTQYF	TGTGCCAGCAGCGAAATCCTGACTAGCGGAAACACAGATACGCAGTATTTT
TRBV20-1	once	NA	TRBJ1-2	CSASKLLYGYTF	TGCAGTGCTAGTAAACTTCTATATGGCTACACCTTC
TRBV19	NA	NA	TRBJ2-6	CAASASGANVLTF	TGTGCCGCGTCAGCTTCTGGGGCCAACGTCCTGACTTTC
TRBV20-1	NA	NA	TRBJ1-1	CSAMPLSGQRYTEAFF	TGCAGTGCTATGCCTCTTAGCGGGCAAAGGTACACTGAAGCTTTCTTT
TRBV7-2	NA	NA	TRBJ2-5	CASSLAGATQYF	TGTGCCAGCAGCTTAGCAGGGGCGACCCAGTACTTC
TRBV30	NA	TRBD1	TRBJ1-1	CAWTGQGYTEAFF	TGTGCCTGGACCGGACAGGGCTACACTGAAGCTTTCTTT
TRBV4-1	NA	TRBD1	TRBJ1-3	CASSQEWGTGFGTIYF	TGCGCCAGCAGCCAAGAATGGGGGACAGGGTTCGGCACCATATATTTT
TRBV7-9	NA	NA	TRBJ1-2	CASSTAAGYGYTF	TGTGCCAGCAGCACTGCCGCGGGCTATGGCTACACCTTC
TRBV30	once	NA	TRBJ1-2	CAWRQATHYGYTF	TGTGCCTGGAGACAGGCCACCCACTATGGCTACACCTTC
TRBV2	NA	NA	TRBJ2-5	CASSEARYQETQYF	TGTGCCAGCAGTGAAGCCAGGTACCAAGAGACCCAGTACTTC
TRBV12-3/TRBV12-4	once	NA	TRBJ1-2	CASSLRSQGYGYTF	TGTGCCAGCAGTTTGAGGTCTCAGGGCTATGGCTACACCTTC
TRBV30	NA	NA	TRBJ2-5	CAWSRQVLQETQYF	TGTGCCTGGAGTAGACAGGTTCTACAAGAGACCCAGTACTTC